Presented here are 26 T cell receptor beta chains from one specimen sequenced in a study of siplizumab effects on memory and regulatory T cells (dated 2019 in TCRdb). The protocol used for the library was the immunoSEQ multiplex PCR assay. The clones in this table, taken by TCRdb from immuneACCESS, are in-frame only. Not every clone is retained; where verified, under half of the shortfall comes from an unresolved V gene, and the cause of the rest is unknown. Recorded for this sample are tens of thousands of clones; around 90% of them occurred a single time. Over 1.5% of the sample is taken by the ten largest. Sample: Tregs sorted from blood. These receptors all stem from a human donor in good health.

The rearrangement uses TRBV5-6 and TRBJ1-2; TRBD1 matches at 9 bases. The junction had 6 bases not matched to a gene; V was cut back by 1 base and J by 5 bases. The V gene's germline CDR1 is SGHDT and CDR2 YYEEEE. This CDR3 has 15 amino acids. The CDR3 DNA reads TGTGCCAGCAGCTTGCGGGACAGGGCTAGGTATGGCTACACCTTC. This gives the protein CASSLRDRARYGYTF. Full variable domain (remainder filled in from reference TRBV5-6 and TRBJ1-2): DAGVTQSPTHLIKTRGQQVTLRCSPKSGHDTVSWYQQALGQGPQFIFQYYEEEERQRGNFPDRFSGHQFPNYSSELNVNALLLGDSALYLCASSLRDRARYGYTFGSGTRLTVV.

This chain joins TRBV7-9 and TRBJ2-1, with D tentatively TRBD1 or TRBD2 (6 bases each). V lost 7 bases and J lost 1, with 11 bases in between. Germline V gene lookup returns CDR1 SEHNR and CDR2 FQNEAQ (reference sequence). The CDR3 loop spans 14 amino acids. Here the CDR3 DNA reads TGTGCCAGCAAGGGGGGCGAATCCTACAATGAGCAGTTCTTC. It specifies CASKGGESYNEQFF.

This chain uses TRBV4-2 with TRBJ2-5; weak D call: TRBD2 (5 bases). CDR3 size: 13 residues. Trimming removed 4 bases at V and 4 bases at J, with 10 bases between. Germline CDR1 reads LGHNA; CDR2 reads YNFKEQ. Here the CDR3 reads CASSRAGGETQYF. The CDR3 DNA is TGTGCCAGCAGCCGGGCAGGAGGAGAGACCCAGTACTTC.

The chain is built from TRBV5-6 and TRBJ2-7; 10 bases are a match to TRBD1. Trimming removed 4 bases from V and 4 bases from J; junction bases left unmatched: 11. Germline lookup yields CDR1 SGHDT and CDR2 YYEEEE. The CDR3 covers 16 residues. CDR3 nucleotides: TGTGCCAGCAGCCGATCCCGGGACAGGGGACCATACGAGCAGTACTTC. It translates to CASSRSRDRGPYEQYF.

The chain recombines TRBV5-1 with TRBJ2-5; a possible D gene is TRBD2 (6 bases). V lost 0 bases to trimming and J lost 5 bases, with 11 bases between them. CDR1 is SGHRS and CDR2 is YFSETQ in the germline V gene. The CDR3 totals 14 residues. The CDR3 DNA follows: TGCGCCAGCAGCTTGGATGTGGGGAGGGAGACCCAGTACTTC. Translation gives CASSLDVGRETQYF.

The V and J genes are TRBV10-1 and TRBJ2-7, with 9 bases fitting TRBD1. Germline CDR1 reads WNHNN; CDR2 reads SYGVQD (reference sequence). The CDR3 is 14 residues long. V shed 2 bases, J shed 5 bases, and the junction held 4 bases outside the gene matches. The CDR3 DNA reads TGCGCCAGCAGTGAGGGGACAGGGCTTGACGAGCAGTACTTC. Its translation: CASSEGTGLDEQYF.

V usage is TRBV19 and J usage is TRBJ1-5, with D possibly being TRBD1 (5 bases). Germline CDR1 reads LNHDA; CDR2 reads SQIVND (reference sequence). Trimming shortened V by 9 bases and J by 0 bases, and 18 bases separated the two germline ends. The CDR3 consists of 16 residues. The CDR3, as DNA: TGTGCCAGCACCGGACAAATGGATTTTAGCAATCAGCCCCAGCATTTT. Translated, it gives CASTGQMDFSNQPQHF.

This CDR3 is CASSNNRVHEQYF. The CDR3, as DNA: TGTGCCAGCAGCAATAACAGGGTCCACGAGCAGTACTTC. The rearrangement joins TRBV7-7 to TRBJ2-7; the D gene is possibly TRBD1 (6 bases). The CDR3 is 13 residues long. Germline CDR1 and CDR2: SSHAT and FNYEAQ (reference sequence). Trimming took off 5 bases at V and 5 bases at J, with 13 bases between the two ends.

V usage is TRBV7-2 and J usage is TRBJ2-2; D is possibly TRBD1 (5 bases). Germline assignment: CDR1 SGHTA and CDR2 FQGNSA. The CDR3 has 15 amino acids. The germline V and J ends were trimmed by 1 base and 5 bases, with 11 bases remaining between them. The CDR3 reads CASSLDGRVTGELFF. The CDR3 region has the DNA TGTGCCAGCAGCTTAGACGGCAGGGTAACCGGGGAGCTGTTTTTT.

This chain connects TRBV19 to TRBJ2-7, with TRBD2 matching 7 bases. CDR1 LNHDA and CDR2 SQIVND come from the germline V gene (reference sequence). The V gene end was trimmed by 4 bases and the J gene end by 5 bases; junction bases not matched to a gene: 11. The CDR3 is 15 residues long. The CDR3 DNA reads TGTGCCAGTAGTACGGCTAGCGGTTATATCCACGAGCAGTACTTC. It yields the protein CASSTASGYIHEQYF.

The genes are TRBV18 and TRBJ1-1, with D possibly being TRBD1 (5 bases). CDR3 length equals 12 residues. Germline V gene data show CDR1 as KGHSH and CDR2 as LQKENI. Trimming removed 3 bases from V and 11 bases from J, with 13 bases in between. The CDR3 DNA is TGTGCCAGCTCACCTGGGACGGGTGGGGCTTTCTTT. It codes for CASSPGTGGAFF.

As DNA, the CDR3 is TGCGCCAGCAGCTTGAGTGGGTATGGCTACACCTTC. It translates to CASSLSGYGYTF. The rearrangement links TRBV5-1 to TRBJ1-2; D unclear. Trimming left V 1 base short and J 5 bases short, with 6 bases between. Germline CDR1 is SGHRS and CDR2 is YFSETQ. CDR3 length: 12 amino acids.

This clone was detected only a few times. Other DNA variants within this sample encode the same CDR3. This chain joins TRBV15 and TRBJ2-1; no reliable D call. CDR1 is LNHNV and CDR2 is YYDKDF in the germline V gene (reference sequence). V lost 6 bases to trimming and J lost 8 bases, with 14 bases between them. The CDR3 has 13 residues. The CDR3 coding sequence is TGTGCCACCAGTAGGCCCGGGTTCGATGAGCAGTTCTTC. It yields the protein CATSRPGFDEQFF.

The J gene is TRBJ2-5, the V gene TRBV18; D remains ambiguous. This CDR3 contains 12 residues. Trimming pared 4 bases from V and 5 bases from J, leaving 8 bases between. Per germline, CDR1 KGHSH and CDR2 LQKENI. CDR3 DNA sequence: TGTGCCAGCTCACTTTTCGGGGAGACCCAGTACTTC. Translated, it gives CASSLFGETQYF.

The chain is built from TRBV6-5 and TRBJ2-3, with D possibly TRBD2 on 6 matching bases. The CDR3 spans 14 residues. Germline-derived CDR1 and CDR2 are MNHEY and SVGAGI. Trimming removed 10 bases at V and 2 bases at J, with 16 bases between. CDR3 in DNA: TGTGCCACCAAAGCGGCGGGACTCACAGATACGCAGTATTTT. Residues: CATKAAGLTDTQYF.

The CDR3 DNA is TGTGCCAGCAGTTTAGTCGGATTGAATGGCTACACCTTC. Protein sequence: CASSLVGLNGYTF. V is TRBV28 and J is TRBJ1-2; D unclear. The germline V and J ends were trimmed by 2 bases and 6 bases, with 10 bases remaining between them. This CDR3 comprises 13 residues. In germline, CDR1 is MDHEN, CDR2 SYDVKM.

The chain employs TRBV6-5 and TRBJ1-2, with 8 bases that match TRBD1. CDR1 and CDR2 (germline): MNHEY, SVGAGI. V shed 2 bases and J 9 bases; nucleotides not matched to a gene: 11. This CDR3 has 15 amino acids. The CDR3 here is CASSYASGGRASYTF. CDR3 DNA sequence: TGTGCCAGCAGTTACGCGTCAGGGGGCCGTGCGAGCTACACCTTC.

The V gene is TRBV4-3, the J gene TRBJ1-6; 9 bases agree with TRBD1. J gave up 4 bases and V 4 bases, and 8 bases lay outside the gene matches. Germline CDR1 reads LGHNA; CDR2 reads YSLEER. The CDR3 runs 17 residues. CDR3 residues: CASSLDWDRAYNSPLHF. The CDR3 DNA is TGCGCCAGCAGCCTAGATTGGGACAGGGCTTATAATTCACCCCTCCACTTT.

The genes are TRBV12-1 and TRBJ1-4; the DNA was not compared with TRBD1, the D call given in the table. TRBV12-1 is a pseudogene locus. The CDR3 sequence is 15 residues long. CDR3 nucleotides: TGTGCCAGCAGTCCTAAGGGGAAAACTAATGAAAAACTGTTTTTT. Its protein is CASSPKGKTNEKLFF.

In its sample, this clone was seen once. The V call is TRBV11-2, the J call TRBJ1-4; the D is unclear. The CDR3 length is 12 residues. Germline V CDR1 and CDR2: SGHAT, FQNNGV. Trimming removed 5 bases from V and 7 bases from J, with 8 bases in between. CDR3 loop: CASSPGGEKLFF. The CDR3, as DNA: TGTGCCAGCAGCCCTGGAGGTGAAAAACTGTTTTTT.

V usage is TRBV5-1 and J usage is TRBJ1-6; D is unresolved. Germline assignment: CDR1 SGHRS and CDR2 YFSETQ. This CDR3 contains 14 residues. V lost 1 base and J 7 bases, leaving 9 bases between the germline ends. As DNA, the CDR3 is TGCGCCAGCAGCTTGACAGACACCAATTCACCCCTCCACTTT. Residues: CASSLTDTNSPLHF.

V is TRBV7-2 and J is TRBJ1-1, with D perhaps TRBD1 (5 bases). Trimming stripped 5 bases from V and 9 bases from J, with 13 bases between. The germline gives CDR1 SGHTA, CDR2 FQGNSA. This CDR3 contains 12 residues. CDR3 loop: CASSLRAGKAFF. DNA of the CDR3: TGTGCCAGCAGCCTCAGGGCGGGGAAAGCTTTCTTT.

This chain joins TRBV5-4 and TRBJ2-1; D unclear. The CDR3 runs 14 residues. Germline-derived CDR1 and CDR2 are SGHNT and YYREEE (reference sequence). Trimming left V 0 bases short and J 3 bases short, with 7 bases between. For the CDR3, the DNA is TGTGCCAGCAGCTTGGTGGATTACTACAATGAGCAGTTCTTC. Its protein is CASSLVDYYNEQFF.

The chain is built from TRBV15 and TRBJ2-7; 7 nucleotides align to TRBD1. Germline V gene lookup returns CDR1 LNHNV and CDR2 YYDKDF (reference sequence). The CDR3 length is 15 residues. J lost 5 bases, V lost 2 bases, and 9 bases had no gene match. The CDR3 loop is CATSRPGQVQHEQYF. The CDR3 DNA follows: TGTGCCACCAGCAGACCCGGACAGGTTCAGCACGAGCAGTACTTC.

CDR3 coding DNA: TGTGCCAGCTCACCACCTGACTTAGCGGAGACCCAGTACTTC. It codes for CASSPPDLAETQYF. The chain joins TRBV18 to TRBJ2-5; D is possibly TRBD2 (5 bases). The CDR3 is 14 amino acids. V lost 0 bases to trimming and J lost 5 bases, with 10 bases between them. Germline values: CDR1 KGHSH, CDR2 LQKENI.

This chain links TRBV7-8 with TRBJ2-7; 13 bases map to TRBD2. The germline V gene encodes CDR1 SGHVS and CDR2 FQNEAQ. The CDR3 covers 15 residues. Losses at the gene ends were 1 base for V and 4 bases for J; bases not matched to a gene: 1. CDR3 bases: TGTGCCAGCAGCTTAGGGACTAGCGGGGGTTACGAGCAGTACTTC. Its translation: CASSLGTSGGYEQYF.